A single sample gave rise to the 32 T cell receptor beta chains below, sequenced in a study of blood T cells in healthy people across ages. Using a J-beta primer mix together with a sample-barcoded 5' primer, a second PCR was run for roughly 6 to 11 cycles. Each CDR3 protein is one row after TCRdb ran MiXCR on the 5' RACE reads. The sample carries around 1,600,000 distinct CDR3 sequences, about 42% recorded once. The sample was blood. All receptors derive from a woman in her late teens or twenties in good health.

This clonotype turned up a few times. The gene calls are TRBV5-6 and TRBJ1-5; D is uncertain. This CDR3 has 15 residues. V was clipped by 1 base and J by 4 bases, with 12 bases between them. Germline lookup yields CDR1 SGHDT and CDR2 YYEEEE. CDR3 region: CASSLSRIWNQPQHF. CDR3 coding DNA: TGTGCCAGCAGCTTGAGCAGGATCTGGAATCAGCCCCAGCATTTT.

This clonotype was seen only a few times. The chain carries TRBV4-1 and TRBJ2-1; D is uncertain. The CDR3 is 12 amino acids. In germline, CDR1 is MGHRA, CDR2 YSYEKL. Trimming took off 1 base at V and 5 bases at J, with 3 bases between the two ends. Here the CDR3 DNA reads TGCGCCAGCAGCCAAGTTCACAATGAGCAGTTCTTC. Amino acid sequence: CASSQVHNEQFF.

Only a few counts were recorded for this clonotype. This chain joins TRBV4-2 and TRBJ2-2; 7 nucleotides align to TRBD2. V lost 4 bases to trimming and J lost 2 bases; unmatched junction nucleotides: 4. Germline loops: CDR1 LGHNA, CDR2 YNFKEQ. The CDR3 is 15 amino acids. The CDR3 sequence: CASSPASGNTGELFF. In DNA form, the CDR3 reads TGTGCCAGCAGCCCCGCTAGCGGAAACACCGGGGAGCTGTTTTTT.

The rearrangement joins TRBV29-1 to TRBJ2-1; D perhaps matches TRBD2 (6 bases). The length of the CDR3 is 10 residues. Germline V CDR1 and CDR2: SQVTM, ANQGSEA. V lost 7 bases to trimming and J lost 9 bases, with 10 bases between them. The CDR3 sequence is CSALGGEQFF. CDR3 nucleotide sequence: TGCAGCGCCCTGGGGGGTGAGCAGTTCTTC.

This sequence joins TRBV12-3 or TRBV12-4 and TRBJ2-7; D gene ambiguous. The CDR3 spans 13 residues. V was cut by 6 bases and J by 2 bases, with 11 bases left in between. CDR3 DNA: TGTGCCAGCAGCCCTTCAACAGCCTACGAGCAGTACTTC. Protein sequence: CASSPSTAYEQYF.

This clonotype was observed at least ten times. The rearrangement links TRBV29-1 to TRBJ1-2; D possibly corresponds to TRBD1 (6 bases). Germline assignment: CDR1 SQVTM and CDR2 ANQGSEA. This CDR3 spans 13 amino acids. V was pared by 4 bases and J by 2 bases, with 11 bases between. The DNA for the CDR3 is TGCAGCGTTGCGGGACACCTGAACTATGGCTACACCTTC. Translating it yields CSVAGHLNYGYTF.

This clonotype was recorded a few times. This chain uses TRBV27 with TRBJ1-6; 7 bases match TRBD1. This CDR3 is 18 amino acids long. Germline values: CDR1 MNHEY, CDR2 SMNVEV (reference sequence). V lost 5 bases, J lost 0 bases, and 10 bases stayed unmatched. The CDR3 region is CASSLRDRPFSYNSPLHF. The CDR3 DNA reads TGTGCCAGCAGTCTCCGGGACAGACCCTTCTCCTATAATTCACCCCTCCACTTT.

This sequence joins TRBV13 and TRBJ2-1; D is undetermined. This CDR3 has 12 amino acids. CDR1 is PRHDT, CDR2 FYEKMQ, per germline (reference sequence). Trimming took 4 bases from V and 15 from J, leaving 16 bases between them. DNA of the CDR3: TGTGCCAGCAGCTCGGACGGACGGCCCTTGTTCTTC. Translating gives CASSSDGRPLFF.

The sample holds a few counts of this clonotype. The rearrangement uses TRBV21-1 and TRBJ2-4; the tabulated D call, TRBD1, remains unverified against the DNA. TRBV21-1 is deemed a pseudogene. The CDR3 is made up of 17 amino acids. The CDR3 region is CASSKQPGQATKNIQYF. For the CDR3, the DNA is TGTGCCAGCAGCAAGCAACCGGGACAGGCGACCAAAAACATTCAGTACTTC.

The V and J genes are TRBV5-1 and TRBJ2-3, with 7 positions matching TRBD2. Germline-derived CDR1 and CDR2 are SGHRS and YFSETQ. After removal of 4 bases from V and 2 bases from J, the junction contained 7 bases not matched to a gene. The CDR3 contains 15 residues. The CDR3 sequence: CASSPGTTLTDTQYF. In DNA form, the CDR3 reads TGCGCCAGCAGCCCGGGGACTACTCTCACAGATACGCAGTATTTT. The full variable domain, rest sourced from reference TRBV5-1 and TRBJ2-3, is KAGVTQTPRYLIKTRGQQVTLSCSPISGHRSVSWYQQTPGQGLQFLFEYFSETQRNKGNFPGRFSGRQFSNSRSEMNVSTLELGDSALYLCASSPGTTLTDTQYFGPGTRLTVL.

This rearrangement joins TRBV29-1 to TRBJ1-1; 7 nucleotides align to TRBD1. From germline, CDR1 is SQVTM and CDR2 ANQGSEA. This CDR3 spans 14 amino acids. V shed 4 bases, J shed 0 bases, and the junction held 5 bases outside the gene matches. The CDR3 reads CSVGDRVMNTEAFF. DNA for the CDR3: TGCAGCGTTGGGGACAGAGTAATGAACACTGAAGCTTTCTTT.

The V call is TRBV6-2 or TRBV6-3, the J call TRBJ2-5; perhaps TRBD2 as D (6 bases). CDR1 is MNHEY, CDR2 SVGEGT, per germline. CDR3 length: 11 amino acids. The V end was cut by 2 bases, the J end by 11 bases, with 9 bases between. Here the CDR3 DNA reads TGTGCCAGCAGTTACGGGGGGTGGCAGTACTTC. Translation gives CASSYGGWQYF.

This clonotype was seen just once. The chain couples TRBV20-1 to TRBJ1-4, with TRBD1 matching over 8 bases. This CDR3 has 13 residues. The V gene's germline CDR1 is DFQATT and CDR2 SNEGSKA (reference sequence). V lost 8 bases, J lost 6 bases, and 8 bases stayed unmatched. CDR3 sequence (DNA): TGCAGTCTTAGGGGACAGGCATATGAAAAACTGTTTTTT. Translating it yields CSLRGQAYEKLFF.

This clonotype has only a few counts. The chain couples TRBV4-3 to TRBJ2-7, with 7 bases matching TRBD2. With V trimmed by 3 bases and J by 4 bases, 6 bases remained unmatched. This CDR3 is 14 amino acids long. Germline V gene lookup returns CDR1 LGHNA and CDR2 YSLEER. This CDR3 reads CASSQWGGPYEQYF. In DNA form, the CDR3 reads TGCGCCAGCAGCCAGTGGGGAGGGCCGTACGAGCAGTACTTC.

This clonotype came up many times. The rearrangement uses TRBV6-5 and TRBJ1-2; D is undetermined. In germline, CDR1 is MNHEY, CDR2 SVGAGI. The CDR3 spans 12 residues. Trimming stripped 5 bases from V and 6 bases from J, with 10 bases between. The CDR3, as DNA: TGTGCCAGCAGTGCCCGATCCGATGGCTACACCTTC. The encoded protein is CASSARSDGYTF.

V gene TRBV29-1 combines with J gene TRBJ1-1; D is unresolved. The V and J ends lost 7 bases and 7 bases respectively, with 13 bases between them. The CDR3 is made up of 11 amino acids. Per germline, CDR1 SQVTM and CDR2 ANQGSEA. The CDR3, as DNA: TGCAGCGCCCTATTGGGGTGTGAAGCTTTCTTT. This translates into CSALLGCEAFF.

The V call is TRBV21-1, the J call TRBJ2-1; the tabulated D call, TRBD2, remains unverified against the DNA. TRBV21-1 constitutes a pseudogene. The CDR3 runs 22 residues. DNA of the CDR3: TGTGCCAGCAGCTCCCTTCCGGATTTTGAGCGGGAGCTCGGTGGTGGGACCAATGAGCAGTTCTTC. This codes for CASSSLPDFERELGGGTNEQFF.

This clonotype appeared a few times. CDR3 residues: CASSFSGGAGQTQYF. The CDR3 DNA reads as TGTGCCAGCAGCTTTAGCGGGGGGGCCGGACAGACCCAGTACTTC. The chain links TRBV11-2 to TRBJ2-5; 11 positions agree with TRBD2. Germline V gene sequence: CDR1 SGHAT, CDR2 FQNNGV. Germline trimming cut 3 bases from V and 6 bases from J; bases unmatched to any gene: 6. The CDR3 has 15 amino acids.

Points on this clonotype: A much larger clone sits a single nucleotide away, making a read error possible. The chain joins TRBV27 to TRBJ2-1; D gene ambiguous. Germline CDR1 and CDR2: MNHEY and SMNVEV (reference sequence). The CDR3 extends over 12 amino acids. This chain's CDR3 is CACSSLGYEQFF. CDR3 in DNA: TGTGCCTGCAGTTCCCTGGGATATGAGCAGTTCTTC.

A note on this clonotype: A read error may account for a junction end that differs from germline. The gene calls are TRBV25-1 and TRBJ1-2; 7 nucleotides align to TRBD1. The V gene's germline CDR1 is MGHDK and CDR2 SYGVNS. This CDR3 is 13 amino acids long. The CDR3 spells CAGRGQTVTGYTF. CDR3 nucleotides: TGTGCCGGCAGGGGACAGACCGTTACTGGCTACACCTTC.

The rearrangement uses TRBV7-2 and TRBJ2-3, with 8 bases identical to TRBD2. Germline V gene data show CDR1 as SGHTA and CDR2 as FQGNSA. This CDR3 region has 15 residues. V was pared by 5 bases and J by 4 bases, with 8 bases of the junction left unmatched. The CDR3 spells CASSPGGGRADTQYF. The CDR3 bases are TGTGCCAGCAGCCCCGGGGGGGGACGAGCAGATACGCAGTATTTT.

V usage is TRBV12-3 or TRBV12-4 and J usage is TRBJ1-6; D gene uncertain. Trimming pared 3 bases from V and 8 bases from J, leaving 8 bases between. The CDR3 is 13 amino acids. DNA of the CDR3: TGTGCCAGCAGTTTTGAGGGAGATTCACCCCTCCACTTT. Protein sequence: CASSFEGDSPLHF.

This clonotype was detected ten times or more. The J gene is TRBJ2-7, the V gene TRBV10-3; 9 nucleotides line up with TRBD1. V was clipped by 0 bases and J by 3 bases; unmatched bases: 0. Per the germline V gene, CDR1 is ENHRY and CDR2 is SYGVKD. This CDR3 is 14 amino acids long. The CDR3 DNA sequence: TGTGCCATCAGTGAGTCGGGACAGGGCTACGAGCAGTACTTC. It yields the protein CAISESGQGYEQYF.

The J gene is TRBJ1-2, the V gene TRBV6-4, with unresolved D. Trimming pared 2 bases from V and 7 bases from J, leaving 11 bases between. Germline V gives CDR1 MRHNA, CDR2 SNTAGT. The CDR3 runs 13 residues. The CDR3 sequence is CASSDRENGGYTF. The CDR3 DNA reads TGTGCCAGCAGTGACAGGGAAAATGGTGGCTACACCTTC.

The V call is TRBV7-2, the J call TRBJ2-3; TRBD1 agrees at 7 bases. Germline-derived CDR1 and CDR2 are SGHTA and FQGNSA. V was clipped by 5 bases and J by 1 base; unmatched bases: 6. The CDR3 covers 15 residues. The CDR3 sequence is CASSDRQGGTDTQYF. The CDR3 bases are TGTGCCAGCAGCGATCGACAGGGAGGCACAGATACGCAGTATTTT.

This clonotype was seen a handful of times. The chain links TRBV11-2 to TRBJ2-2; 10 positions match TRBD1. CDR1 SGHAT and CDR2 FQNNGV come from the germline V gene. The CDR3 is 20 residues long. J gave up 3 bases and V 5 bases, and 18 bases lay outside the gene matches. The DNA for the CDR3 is TGTGCCAGCAGCACGCCCTTTGGGGTGACAGGGGGCCTAGACACCGGGGAGCTGTTTTTT. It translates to CASSTPFGVTGGLDTGELFF.

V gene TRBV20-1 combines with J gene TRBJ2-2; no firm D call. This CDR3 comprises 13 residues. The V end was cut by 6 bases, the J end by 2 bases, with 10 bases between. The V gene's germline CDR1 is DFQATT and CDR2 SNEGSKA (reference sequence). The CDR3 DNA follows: TGCAGTGCCCAGGCGGTAAACACCGGGGAGCTGTTTTTT. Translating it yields CSAQAVNTGELFF.

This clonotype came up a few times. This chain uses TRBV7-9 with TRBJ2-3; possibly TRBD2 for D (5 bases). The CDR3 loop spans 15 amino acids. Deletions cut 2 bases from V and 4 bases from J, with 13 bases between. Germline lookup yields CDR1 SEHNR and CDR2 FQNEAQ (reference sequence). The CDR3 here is CASSLSSRAPDTQYF. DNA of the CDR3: TGTGCCAGCAGCTTATCGTCGCGGGCACCAGATACGCAGTATTTT.

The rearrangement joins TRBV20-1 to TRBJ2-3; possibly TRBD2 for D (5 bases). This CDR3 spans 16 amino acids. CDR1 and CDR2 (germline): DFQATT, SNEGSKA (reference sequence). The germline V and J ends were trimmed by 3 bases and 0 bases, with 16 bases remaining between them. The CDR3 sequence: CSASPLSGSSTDTQYF. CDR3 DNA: TGCAGTGCTAGCCCCCTGAGCGGTTCTAGCACAGATACGCAGTATTTT.

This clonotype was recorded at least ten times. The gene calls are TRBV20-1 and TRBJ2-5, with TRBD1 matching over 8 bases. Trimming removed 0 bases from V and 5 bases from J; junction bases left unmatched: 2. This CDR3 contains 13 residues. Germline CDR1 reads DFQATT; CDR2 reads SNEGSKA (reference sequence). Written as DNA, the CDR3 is TGCAGTGCTAGAGACAGGGGGCTGGAGACCCAGTACTTC. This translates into CSARDRGLETQYF.

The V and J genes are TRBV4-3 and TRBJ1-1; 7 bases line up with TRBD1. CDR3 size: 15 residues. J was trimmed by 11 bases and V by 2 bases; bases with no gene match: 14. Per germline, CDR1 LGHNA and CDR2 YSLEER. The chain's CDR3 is CASSQSIQGTSYAFF. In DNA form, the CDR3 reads TGCGCCAGCAGCCAAAGTATACAGGGGACCTCCTACGCTTTCTTT.

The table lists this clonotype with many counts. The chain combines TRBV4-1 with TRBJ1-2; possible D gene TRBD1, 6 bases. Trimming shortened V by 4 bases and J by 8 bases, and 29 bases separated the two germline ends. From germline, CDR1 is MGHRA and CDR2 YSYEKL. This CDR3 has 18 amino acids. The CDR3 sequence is CASSPMGAGASLGSGYTF. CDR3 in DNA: TGCGCCAGCAGCCCTATGGGGGCAGGGGCCTCCTTAGGTTCCGGCTACACCTTC.